Only a few counts were recorded for the clone carrying this T cell receptor beta chain. Germline CDR1 reads MRHNA; CDR2 reads SNTAGT. The V gene end was trimmed by 0 bases and the J gene end by 6 bases; junction bases not matched to a gene: 1. This CDR3 contains 16 residues. TCRdb reprocessed the 5' RACE reads with MiXCR, giving one entry per CDR3 protein. This table holds roughly 110,000 distinct CDR3 sequences, approximately 15% found once. The source of the sample is a study of T-cell memory formation after mild COVID-19. Sequences were obtained from PBMCs or a T cell subset sorted from them (not recorded which). V and J are TRBV6-4 and TRBJ2-3; 15 nucleotides align to TRBD2. The TCR originated in a man aged 18-30 years who had mild COVID-19 (a few samples of this study predate the infection). Cell type and time point are not known. CDR3 nucleotide sequence: TGTGCCAGCAGTGACTCCGGGACTAGCGGGGGGGATACGCAGTATTTT. Its protein is CASSDSGTSGGDTQYF.